This T cell receptor (beta chain) comes out of a study of CD8 T cells in Susac syndrome. An amount of RNA that ranged from roughly 0.5 to 1 ug was reverse transcribed with random hexamers. TCR beta CDR3 was amplified by immunoSEQ multiplex PCR. This amplification extended across 54 Vbeta and 13 Jbeta segments. From the immunoSEQ multiplex PCR reads, TCRdb called clonotypes with MiXCR, one entry per CDR3 protein. Of about 300,000 distinct CDR3 sequences listed, 75% to 85% are singletons. The CDR3 length is 16 residues. V dropped 4 bases and J dropped 6 bases, with 19 bases sitting between them. Germline CDR1 reads MNHEY; CDR2 reads SMNVEV (reference sequence). Study results and caveats: As the study acknowledged, the number of individuals in its TCR sequencing and HLA analysis was relatively small.

The sequenced target, TCR beta, came from blood CD8+ and CD4+ T cells. In this sample, this clonotype turned up once. Its antigen is still unknown. The origin of this receptor is a human donor with multiple sclerosis. Sequenced sample: CD8+ T cells from PBMCs. The rearrangement links TRBV27 to TRBJ2-4; TRBD2 is a possible D gene (5 bases). CDR3: CASSSQESAAGNIQYF. DNA for the CDR3: TGTGCCAGCAGTTCTCAGGAATCGGCGGCGGGAAACATTCAGTACTTC.